This TCR beta chain was recovered during a study of lymphopenia after photon versus proton radiotherapy. Regarding the study as a whole: Better survival with proton therapy was suggested as possible, not demonstrated.

A note on this clone: Its antigen is currently unknown.

The table came from immunoSEQ multiplex PCR; TCRdb's copy has only in-frame clones and leaves some out. The sample holds thousands of clones; approximately 90% are singletons and the top ten take 11%. V was clipped by 3 bases and J by 6 bases, with 9 bases between them. This CDR3 is 13 amino acids long. Germline V lookup: CDR1 SGHRS, CDR2 YFSETQ. The TCR comes from a man aged 55 to 70 with cholangiocarcinoma. The gene calls are TRBV5-1 and TRBJ2-2, with D possibly TRBD1 on 5 matching bases. The sequences come from peripheral blood, collected from a patient treated with photon-based radiotherapy. CDR3 in DNA: TGCGCCAGCAGCTCCCAGGGTTCCGGGGAGCTGTTTTTT. Protein product: CASSSQGSGELFF.